The 21 T cell receptor beta chains below all came from one sample that was sequenced in a study of preoperative IRX-2 immunotherapy in early breast cancer. The table came from immunoSEQ multiplex PCR; TCRdb's copy has only in-frame clones and leaves some out. There are 40,000 to 50,000 clones in the sample; 60% to 85% occur only once, and over 1% lies in the top ten. The treatment denotes: preoperative locoregional IRX-2 cytokine immunotherapy. Sequenced here: tumor tissue, sampled after IRX-2 immunotherapy. The receptors derive from a human donor with breast cancer.

The J gene is TRBJ1-2, the V gene TRBV28, with a possible D match to TRBD1 (5 bases). CDR3 size: 17 residues. The V gene's germline CDR1 is MDHEN and CDR2 SYDVKM. Trimming cost V 3 bases and J 5 bases, with 22 bases left between them. The DNA for the CDR3 is TGTGCCAGCAGTTTCCGTGGGGCCTTTGGAAGTATATATGGCTACACCTTC. Protein product: CASSFRGAFGSIYGYTF.

The rearrangement links TRBV28 to TRBJ2-7, with D perhaps TRBD1 (6 bases). V lost 2 bases and J lost 6, with 14 bases in between. CDR1 and CDR2 from the germline V gene are MDHEN and SYDVKM. The CDR3 has 14 amino acids. CDR3 nucleotide sequence: TGTGCCAGCAGTTTAGGGGGCTCGATGGGCGAGCAGTACTTC. Protein product: CASSLGGSMGEQYF.

The J gene is TRBJ2-3, the V gene TRBV19, with a possible D match to TRBD1 (5 bases). The V end was cut by 4 bases, the J end by 3 bases, with 17 bases between. Germline loops: CDR1 LNHDA, CDR2 SQIVND (reference sequence). This CDR3 contains 16 residues. CDR3 sequence (DNA): TGTGCCAGTAGTACTGATCAGGGTGTGGGTACAGATACGCAGTATTTT. It is translated as CASSTDQGVGTDTQYF.

This chain joins TRBV18 and TRBJ2-2; 8 nucleotides align to TRBD1. Unmatched junction bases numbered 4, after V lost 3 bases and J lost 1 base. Germline V gene lookup returns CDR1 KGHSH and CDR2 LQKENI. The CDR3 consists of 16 residues. The CDR3: CASSPLGTGNTGELFF. DNA for the CDR3: TGTGCCAGCTCACCTCTCGGGACAGGGAACACCGGGGAGCTGTTTTTT.

In this sample, this clone turned up once. V is TRBV11-3 and J is TRBJ2-1; D is perhaps TRBD1 or TRBD2 (6 bases each). CDR1 and CDR2 from the germline V gene are SGHNT and YENEEA. The CDR3 loop spans 16 amino acids. V lost 3 bases and J lost 5, with 17 bases in between. CDR3 nucleotides: TGTGCCAGCAGCTTGATGGCGGGACAAGTTCACAATGAGCAGTTCTTC. Translating it yields CASSLMAGQVHNEQFF.

This clone was observed a few times. The CDR3: CASSLRDRATGELFF. DNA for the CDR3: TGTGCCAGCAGCTTAAGGGACAGAGCCACCGGGGAGCTGTTTTTT. The chain is built from TRBV11-3 and TRBJ2-2; 7 bases line up with TRBD1. Germline-derived CDR1 and CDR2 are SGHNT and YENEEA. V gave up 2 bases and J gave up 4 bases; unmatched junction bases: 4. The CDR3 spans 15 residues.

The chain couples TRBV15 to TRBJ2-5; D is perhaps TRBD2 (6 bases). V lost 0 bases, J lost 4 bases, and 9 bases lay in between. The length of the CDR3 is 14 residues. Germline V gives CDR1 LNHNV, CDR2 YYDKDF (reference sequence). The CDR3 sequence is CATSRDQGGETQYF. As DNA, the CDR3 is TGTGCCACCAGCAGAGATCAGGGAGGAGAGACCCAGTACTTC.

The genes are TRBV5-1 and TRBJ2-1; D not resolved. Germline assignment: CDR1 SGHRS and CDR2 YFSETQ. The CDR3 sequence is 14 residues long. Trimming pared 0 bases from V and 5 bases from J, leaving 9 bases between. The CDR3 loop is CASSLGTQDNEQFF. The CDR3 nucleotides are TGCGCCAGCAGCTTGGGGACCCAGGACAATGAGCAGTTCTTC.

This chain connects TRBV23-1 to TRBJ2-7; TRBD1 aligns across 10 bases. TRBV23-1 is assigned to the ORF class and has an uncertain function. The CDR3 contains 16 residues. V lost 4 bases, J lost 9 bases, and 15 bases stayed unmatched. The CDR3 spells CASSPPSSGQGSAQYF. The CDR3 bases are TGCGCCAGCAGTCCCCCCTCGTCGGGACAGGGGAGTGCGCAGTACTTC.

The chain joins TRBV5-1 to TRBJ2-1; D gene ambiguous. The CDR3 extends over 14 amino acids. Trimming took off 2 bases at V and 9 bases at J, with 15 bases between the two ends. Looked up from germline, CDR1 is SGHRS and CDR2 is YFSETQ. CDR3 loop: CASSFLASAIEQFF. CDR3 DNA sequence: TGCGCCAGCAGCTTTTTAGCTAGTGCTATTGAGCAGTTCTTC.

This clone was found a few times. This chain joins TRBV7-6 and TRBJ2-6; 10 nucleotides line up with TRBD1. Per the germline V gene, CDR1 is SGHVS and CDR2 is FNYEAQ. Trimming at V came to 3 bases and at J to 0 bases, leaving 5 bases not matched to a gene. The CDR3 sequence is 18 residues long. The CDR3 DNA is TGTGCCAGCAGCTTTGGGACAGGGGACAGCTCTGGGGCCAACGTCCTGACTTTC. Translation: CASSFGTGDSSGANVLTF.

The chain couples TRBV12-5 to TRBJ1-5; 10 bases line up with TRBD1. CDR1 and CDR2 (germline): LGHNT, FRNRAP. CDR3 length equals 16 residues. The ends lost 6 bases at V and 3 bases at J; junction bases unmatched: 8. Here the CDR3 DNA reads TGTGCTAGTGGGGACGGGGGACAGGGGATCAATCAGCCCCAGCATTTT. Encoded protein: CASGDGGQGINQPQHF.

This chain connects TRBV19 to TRBJ2-2; a weak D match, TRBD1 (5 bases). The CDR3 totals 13 residues. Trimming pared 5 bases from V and 8 bases from J, leaving 12 bases between. Germline lookup yields CDR1 LNHDA and CDR2 SQIVND (reference sequence). CDR3 sequence: CASSAHQGGELFF. CDR3 DNA sequence: TGTGCCAGTAGTGCCCATCAGGGAGGGGAGCTGTTTTTT.

The chain couples TRBV6-7 to TRBJ2-3; no clear D. TRBV6-7 is filed as an ORF, its function uncertain. Deletions cut 0 bases from V and 4 bases from J, with 5 bases between. This CDR3 contains 13 residues. CDR3 protein: CASSYSRPDTQYF. The CDR3 DNA is TGTGCCAGCAGTTACTCGAGACCAGATACGCAGTATTTT.

This chain links TRBV14 with TRBJ2-5; 11 nucleotides align to TRBD1. The CDR3 is made up of 18 amino acids. The V gene end was trimmed by 0 bases and the J gene end by 2 bases; junction bases not matched to a gene: 8. CDR1 SGHDN and CDR2 FVKESK come from the germline V gene. The CDR3 sequence is CASSQDGWTGGGQETQYF. CDR3 DNA sequence: TGTGCCAGCAGCCAAGATGGGTGGACAGGGGGCGGGCAAGAGACCCAGTACTTC.

The chain is built from TRBV11-3 and TRBJ2-7, with TRBD2 identical over 7 bases. The CDR3 length is 15 residues. V was clipped by 1 base and J by 2 bases; unmatched bases: 5. Germline V gene sequence: CDR1 SGHNT, CDR2 YENEEA. The CDR3 reads CASSLVPGGAYEQYF. The CDR3 DNA is TGTGCCAGCAGCTTAGTACCGGGGGGAGCCTACGAGCAGTACTTC.

This clone was counted once. The rearrangement links TRBV5-1 to TRBJ2-3; 9 nucleotides align to TRBD2. The germline V gene encodes CDR1 SGHRS and CDR2 YFSETQ. Unmatched junction bases numbered 5, after V lost 1 base and J lost 5 bases. The CDR3 consists of 15 residues. CDR3 protein: CASSLPSGDRDTQYF. In nucleotides, the CDR3 is TGCGCCAGCAGCTTGCCTAGCGGGGACCGAGATACGCAGTATTTT.

The J gene is TRBJ2-1, the V gene TRBV14; TRBD2 matches at 7 bases. The length of the CDR3 is 13 residues. J was trimmed by 12 bases and V by 0 bases; bases with no gene match: 5. CDR1 is SGHDN, CDR2 FVKESK, per germline. CDR3 residues: CASSQDLRGGQFF. As DNA, the CDR3 is TGTGCCAGCAGCCAAGATCTTCGCGGGGGGCAGTTCTTC.

This chain uses TRBV11-3 with TRBJ2-7, with D maybe TRBD2 (6 bases). Germline CDR1 is SGHNT and CDR2 is YENEEA. The CDR3 is made up of 14 amino acids. V lost 5 bases and J lost 0, with 11 bases in between. In DNA, the CDR3 is TGTGCCAGCAGCCGGGCGGGGATCTCCTACGAGCAGTACTTC. Protein: CASSRAGISYEQYF. The variable domain in full, completed from reference TRBV11-3 and TRBJ2-7, reads EAGVVQSPRYKIIEKKQPVAFWCNPISGHNTLYWYLQNLGQGPELLIRYENEEAVDDSQLPKDRFSAERLKGVDSTLKIQPAELGDSAVYLCASSRAGISYEQYFGPGTRLTVT.

The chain is built from TRBV28 and TRBJ1-2; D not certain. The germline V gene encodes CDR1 MDHEN and CDR2 SYDVKM. Trimming removed 1 base at V and 5 bases at J, with 14 bases between. The CDR3 is 15 amino acids. The CDR3 DNA follows: TGTGCCAGCAGTTTATCGACGGTGAGAGGATATGGCTACACCTTC. Amino acid sequence: CASSLSTVRGYGYTF.

The rearrangement links TRBV12-5 to TRBJ2-7; tentatively, D is TRBD1 (6 bases). Germline V lookup: CDR1 LGHNT, CDR2 FRNRAP. Trimming took 5 bases from V and 4 from J, leaving 9 bases between them. The CDR3 is made up of 12 amino acids. DNA for the CDR3: TGTGCTAGTGGTCTCCAGGGGTACGAGCAGTACTTC. It specifies CASGLQGYEQYF.